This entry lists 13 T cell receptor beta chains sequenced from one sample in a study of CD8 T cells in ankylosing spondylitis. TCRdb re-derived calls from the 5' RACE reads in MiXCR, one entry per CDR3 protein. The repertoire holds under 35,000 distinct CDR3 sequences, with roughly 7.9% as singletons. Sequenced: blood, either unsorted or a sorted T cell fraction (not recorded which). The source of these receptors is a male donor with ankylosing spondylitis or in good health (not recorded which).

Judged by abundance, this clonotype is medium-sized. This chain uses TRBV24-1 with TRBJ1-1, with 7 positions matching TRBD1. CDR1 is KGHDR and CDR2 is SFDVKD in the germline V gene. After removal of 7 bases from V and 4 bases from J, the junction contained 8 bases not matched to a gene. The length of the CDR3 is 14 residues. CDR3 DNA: TGTGCCACCAGCCAAACAGGGGTAAGCACTGAAGCTTTCTTT. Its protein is CATSQTGVSTEAFF.

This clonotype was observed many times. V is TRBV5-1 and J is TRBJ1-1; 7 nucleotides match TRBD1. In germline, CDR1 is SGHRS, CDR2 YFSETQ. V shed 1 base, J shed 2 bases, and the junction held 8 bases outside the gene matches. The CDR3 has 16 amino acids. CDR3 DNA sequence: TGCGCCAGCAGCTTGATGGCAGGGGGACGTAACACTGAAGCTTTCTTT. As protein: CASSLMAGGRNTEAFF.

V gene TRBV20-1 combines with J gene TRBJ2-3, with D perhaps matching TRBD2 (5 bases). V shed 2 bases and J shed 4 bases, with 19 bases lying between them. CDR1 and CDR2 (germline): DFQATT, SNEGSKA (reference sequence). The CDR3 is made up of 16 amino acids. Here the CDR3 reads CSARNRAGSSSDTQYF. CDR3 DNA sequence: TGCAGTGCTAGAAATAGGGCGGGCTCCAGCTCAGATACGCAGTATTTT.

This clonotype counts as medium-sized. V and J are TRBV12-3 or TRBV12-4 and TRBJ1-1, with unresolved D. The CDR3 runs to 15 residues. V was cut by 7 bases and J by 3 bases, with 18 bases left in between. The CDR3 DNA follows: TGTGCCAGCACCAAACCGGGGTGGATGGACACTGAAGCTTTCTTT. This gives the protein CASTKPGWMDTEAFF.

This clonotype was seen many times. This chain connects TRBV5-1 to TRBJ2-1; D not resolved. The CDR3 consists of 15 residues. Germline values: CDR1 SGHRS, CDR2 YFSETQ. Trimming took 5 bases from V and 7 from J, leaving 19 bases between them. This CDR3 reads CASREQATEWNEQFF. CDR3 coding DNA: TGCGCCAGCAGAGAGCAGGCTACGGAGTGGAATGAGCAGTTCTTC.

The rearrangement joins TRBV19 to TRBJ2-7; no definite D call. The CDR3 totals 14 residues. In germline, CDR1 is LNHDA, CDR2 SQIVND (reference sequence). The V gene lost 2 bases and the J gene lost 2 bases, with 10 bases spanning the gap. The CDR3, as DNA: TGTGCCAGTAGTATAACCGTTCAAGCCTACGAGCAGTACTTC. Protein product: CASSITVQAYEQYF.

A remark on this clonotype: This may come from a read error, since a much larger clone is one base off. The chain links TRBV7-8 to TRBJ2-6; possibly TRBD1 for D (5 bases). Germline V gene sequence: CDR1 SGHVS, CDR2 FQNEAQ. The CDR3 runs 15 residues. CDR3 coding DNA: TGTGCCAGCAGCTCGTATGAACCTGGGGCCAACGCCCTGACTTTC. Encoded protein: CASSSYEPGANALTF.

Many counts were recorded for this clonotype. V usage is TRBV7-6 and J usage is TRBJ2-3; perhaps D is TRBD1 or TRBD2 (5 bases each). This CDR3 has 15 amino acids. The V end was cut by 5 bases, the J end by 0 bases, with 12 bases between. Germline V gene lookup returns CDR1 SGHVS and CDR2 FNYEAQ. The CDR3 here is CASSPGPKSTDTQYF. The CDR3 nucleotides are TGTGCCAGCAGCCCGGGACCGAAAAGCACAGATACGCAGTATTTT.

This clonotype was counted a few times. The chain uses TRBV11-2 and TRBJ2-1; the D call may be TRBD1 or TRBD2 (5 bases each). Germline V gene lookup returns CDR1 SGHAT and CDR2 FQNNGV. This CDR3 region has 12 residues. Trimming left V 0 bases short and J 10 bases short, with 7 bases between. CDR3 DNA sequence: TGTGCCAGCAGCTTAGATCGGGACGAGCAGTTCTTC. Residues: CASSLDRDEQFF.

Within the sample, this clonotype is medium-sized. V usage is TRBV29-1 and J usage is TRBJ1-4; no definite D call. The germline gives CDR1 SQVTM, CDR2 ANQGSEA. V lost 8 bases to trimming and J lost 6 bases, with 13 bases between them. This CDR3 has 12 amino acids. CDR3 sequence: CSSAFGDEKLFF. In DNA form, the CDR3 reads TGCAGCTCCGCGTTCGGTGATGAAAAACTGTTTTTT. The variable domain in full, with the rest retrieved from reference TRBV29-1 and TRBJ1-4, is SAVISQKPSRDICQRGTSLTIQCQVDSQVTMMFWYRQQPGQSLTLIATANQGSEATYESGFVIDKFPISRPNLTFSTLTVSNMSPEDSSIYLCSSAFGDEKLFFGSGTQLSVL.

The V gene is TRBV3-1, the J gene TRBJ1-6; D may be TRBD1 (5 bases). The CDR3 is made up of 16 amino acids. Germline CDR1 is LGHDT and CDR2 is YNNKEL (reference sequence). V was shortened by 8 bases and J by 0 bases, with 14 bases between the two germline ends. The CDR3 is CASGREDLSYNSPLHF. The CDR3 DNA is TGTGCCAGCGGCAGGGAGGACCTCTCCTATAATTCACCCCTCCACTTT.

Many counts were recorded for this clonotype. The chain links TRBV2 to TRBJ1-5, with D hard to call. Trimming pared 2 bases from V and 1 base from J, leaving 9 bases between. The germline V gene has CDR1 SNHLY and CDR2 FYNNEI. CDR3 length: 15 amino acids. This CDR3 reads CASSEWFLSNQPQHF. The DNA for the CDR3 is TGTGCCAGCAGTGAATGGTTCCTGAGCAATCAGCCCCAGCATTTT.

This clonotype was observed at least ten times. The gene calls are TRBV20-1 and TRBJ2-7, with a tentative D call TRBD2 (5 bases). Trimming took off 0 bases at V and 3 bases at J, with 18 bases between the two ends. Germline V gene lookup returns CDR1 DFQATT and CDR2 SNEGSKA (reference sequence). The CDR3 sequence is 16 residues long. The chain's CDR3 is CSARDPGSGGRYEQYF. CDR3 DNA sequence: TGCAGTGCTAGAGATCCGGGGAGCGGAGGTCGCTACGAGCAGTACTTC.